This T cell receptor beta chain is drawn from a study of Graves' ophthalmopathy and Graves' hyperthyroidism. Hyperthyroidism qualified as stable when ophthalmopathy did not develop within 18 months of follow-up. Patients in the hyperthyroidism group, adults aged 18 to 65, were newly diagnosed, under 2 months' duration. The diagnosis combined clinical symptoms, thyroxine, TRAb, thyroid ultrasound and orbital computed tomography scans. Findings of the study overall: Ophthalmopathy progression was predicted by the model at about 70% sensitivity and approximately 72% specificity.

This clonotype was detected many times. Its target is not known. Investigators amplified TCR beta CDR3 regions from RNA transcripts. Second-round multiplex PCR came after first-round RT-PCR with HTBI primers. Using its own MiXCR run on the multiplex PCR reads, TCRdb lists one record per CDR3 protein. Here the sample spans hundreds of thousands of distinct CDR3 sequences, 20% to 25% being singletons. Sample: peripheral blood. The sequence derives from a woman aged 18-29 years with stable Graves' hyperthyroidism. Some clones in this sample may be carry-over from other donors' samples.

The CDR3 DNA reads TGCAGTGCTAGATTTCCTAGCGGGCCCTACGAGCAGTACTTC. Residues: CSARFPSGPYEQYF. V gene TRBV20-1 combines with J gene TRBJ2-7; 8 positions agree with TRBD2. The CDR3 is made up of 14 amino acids. V trimming: 2 bases; J trimming: 2 bases; junction bases outside the gene matches: 5. Germline-derived CDR1 and CDR2 are DFQATT and SNEGSKA (reference sequence).